These 31 T cell receptor beta chains share one sample of origin, sequenced in a study of blood T cell repertoires in COVID-19. Produced via immunoSEQ multiplex PCR; TCRdb's table is partial and in-frame only. Of 150,000 or so clones in the sample, over 60% are singletons; the top ten hold around 2.9%. Sequencing used PBMCs or T cells enriched from blood (not recorded which). Source of these receptors: a woman in her 50s who had recovered from COVID-19.

The V gene is TRBV12-3 or TRBV12-4, the J gene TRBJ1-5; 8 bases line up with TRBD1. After removal of 5 bases from V and 7 bases from J, the junction contained 4 bases not matched to a gene. The CDR3 runs 13 residues. This CDR3 reads CASSGTGGQPQHF. The DNA of the CDR3 is TGTGCCAGCAGTGGGACAGGAGGGCAGCCCCAGCATTTT.

This clone appeared many times. The J gene is TRBJ2-3, the V gene TRBV9; 9 positions match TRBD2. The J segment lost 0 bases and the V segment lost 6 bases, leaving 5 bases of the junction unmatched. This CDR3 comprises 15 residues. From germline, CDR1 is SGDLS and CDR2 YYNGEE. The CDR3 reads CASKAGGPSTDTQYF. DNA for the CDR3: TGTGCCAGCAAGGCGGGAGGGCCTAGCACAGATACGCAGTATTTT.

V and J are TRBV6-5 and TRBJ1-4, with D maybe TRBD1 (5 bases). Trimming took off 2 bases at V and 5 bases at J, with 6 bases between the two ends. Looked up from germline, CDR1 is MNHEY and CDR2 is SVGAGI. The CDR3 has 13 amino acids. The CDR3 loop is CASSYDRNEKLFF. As DNA, the CDR3 is TGTGCCAGCAGTTACGACAGAAATGAAAAACTGTTTTTT.

The chain is built from TRBV4-2 and TRBJ1-6, with D possibly being TRBD1 (5 bases). V lost 4 bases to trimming and J lost 5 bases, with 24 bases between them. This CDR3 is built from 19 residues. Germline assignment: CDR1 LGHNA and CDR2 YNFKEQ. CDR3: CASSPRRMGDGGDNSPLHF. Here the CDR3 DNA reads TGTGCCAGCAGCCCCAGACGTATGGGGGACGGCGGGGATAATTCACCCCTCCACTTT.

The rearrangement links TRBV2 to TRBJ1-2; no reliable D call. The V end lost 4 bases, the J end lost 4 bases, and 10 bases lay between the germline ends. The CDR3 contains 13 residues. From germline, CDR1 is SNHLY and CDR2 FYNNEI. As DNA, the CDR3 is TGTGCCAGCAGTGGTGGTTACGGCTATGGCTACACCTTC. The encoded protein is CASSGGYGYGYTF.

The chain links TRBV24-1 to TRBJ2-3, with D tentatively TRBD1 (6 bases). Trimming shortened V by 9 bases and J by 4 bases, and 16 bases separated the two germline ends. Germline CDR1 is KGHDR and CDR2 is SFDVKD. The CDR3 sequence is 14 residues long. The CDR3 spells CATAIGQSADTQYF. The CDR3 DNA is TGTGCCACCGCGATAGGACAGTCAGCAGATACGCAGTATTTT.

This clone is a singleton in its sample. CDR3 sequence reads: CASRGATDTQYF. CDR3 in DNA: TGTGCCAGCAGAGGAGCCACAGATACGCAGTATTTT. The rearrangement uses TRBV7-9 and TRBJ2-3; D unresolved. CDR1 is SEHNR and CDR2 is FQNEAQ in the germline V gene (reference sequence). The V gene lost 6 bases and the J gene lost 2 bases, with 6 bases spanning the gap. The CDR3 is 12 amino acids.

This sequence joins TRBV6-1 and TRBJ1-1; D ambiguous. The CDR3 is 16 residues long. Per germline, CDR1 MNHNS and CDR2 SASEGT. Trimming removed 1 base from V and 1 base from J, with 13 bases in between. The chain's CDR3 is CASSEVVTRSNTEAFF. In DNA, the CDR3 is TGTGCCAGCAGTGAAGTAGTCACCCGTTCGAACACTGAAGCTTTCTTT.

The CDR3 region is CASSLRRDTSSSYEQYF. The CDR3 DNA is TGTGCCAGCAGCCTGAGAAGGGACACCTCGAGCTCCTACGAGCAGTACTTC. The rearrangement joins TRBV7-2 to TRBJ2-7, with D maybe TRBD1 (6 bases). V was trimmed by 5 bases and J by 0 bases, leaving 20 bases between them. The CDR3 covers 17 residues. Germline assignment: CDR1 SGHTA and CDR2 FQGNSA.

The rearrangement links TRBV27 to TRBJ2-7, with 10 positions matching TRBD2. The germline CDR1 and CDR2 sequences are MNHEY and SMNVEV (reference sequence). This CDR3 is built from 14 residues. Losses at the gene ends were 5 bases for V and 2 bases for J; bases not matched to a gene: 3. CDR3 DNA: TGTGCCAGCAGTACCAGCGGGAGGGCCTACGAGCAGTACTTC. Protein: CASSTSGRAYEQYF.

The V and J genes are TRBV7-3 and TRBJ1-5; D gene ambiguous. The CDR3 runs to 17 residues. Trimming shortened V by 1 base and J by 2 bases, and 15 bases separated the two germline ends. The germline V gene encodes CDR1 SGHTA and CDR2 FQGTGA. CDR3 in DNA: TGTGCCAGCAGCTTAATATTGACGTTGGAGGGCAATCAGCCCCAGCATTTT. Translating gives CASSLILTLEGNQPQHF.

This rearrangement joins TRBV3-1 (or the pseudogene TRBV3-2) to TRBJ2-1, with 9 bases lining up with TRBD2. Trimming cost V 0 bases and J 9 bases; bases outside gene matches: 6. The CDR3 contains 15 residues. The V gene's germline CDR1 is LGHDT and CDR2 YNNKEL (reference sequence). The CDR3 sequence: CASSQDPLAGVEQFF. CDR3 bases: TGTGCCAGCAGCCAAGATCCACTAGCGGGCGTTGAGCAGTTCTTC.

Many counts were recorded for this clone. This chain uses TRBV10-3 with TRBJ2-7; a weak D match, TRBD2 (5 bases). V was shortened by 6 bases and J by 5 bases, with 17 bases between the two germline ends. This CDR3 region has 14 residues. Looked up from germline, CDR1 is ENHRY and CDR2 is SYGVKD. In nucleotides, the CDR3 is TGTGCCATCAGCGCAGACTATATTGGGGACGAGCAGTACTTC. Residues: CAISADYIGDEQYF.

The J gene is TRBJ2-7, the V gene TRBV4-1; 8 positions agree with TRBD1. After removal of 4 bases from V and 6 bases from J, the junction contained 11 bases not matched to a gene. The CDR3 totals 15 residues. The germline CDR1 and CDR2 sequences are MGHRA and YSYEKL. The CDR3 nucleotides read TGCGCCAGCAGCCTCGGACAGGGAAACGTCGGCGAGCAGTACTTC. The encoded protein is CASSLGQGNVGEQYF.

The chain is built from TRBV3-1 (or the pseudogene TRBV3-2) and TRBJ2-7; TRBD2 is a possible D gene (6 bases). Trimming removed 4 bases from V and 4 bases from J, with 11 bases in between. This CDR3 comprises 13 residues. Germline V gene lookup returns CDR1 LGHDT and CDR2 YNNKEL (reference sequence). CDR3 nucleotide sequence: TGTGCCAGCAGCCCCCGCGGGGTTTACGAGCAGTACTTC. This gives the protein CASSPRGVYEQYF.

The chain couples TRBV4-1 to TRBJ2-7; possible D gene TRBD2, 6 bases. The V end lost 0 bases, the J end lost 0 bases, and 12 bases lay between the germline ends. CDR1 and CDR2 (germline): MGHRA, YSYEKL. The CDR3 runs to 16 residues. In DNA, the CDR3 is TGCGCCAGCAGCCAAGAGGCACTAGCTTACTCCTACGAGCAGTACTTC. Its protein product is CASSQEALAYSYEQYF.

This rearrangement joins TRBV10-3 to TRBJ2-3; weak D call: TRBD2 (6 bases). The V end was cut by 6 bases, the J end by 0 bases, with 16 bases between. The CDR3 loop spans 16 amino acids. CDR1 and CDR2 from the germline V gene are ENHRY and SYGVKD. DNA for the CDR3: TGTGCCATCAGCAATGCCGGGACTTTAAGCACAGATACGCAGTATTTT. Translating gives CAISNAGTLSTDTQYF.

This clone was counted a single time. The V and J genes are TRBV19 and TRBJ2-3, with 9 nucleotides matching TRBD2. The trim removed 0 bases at V and 4 bases at J, leaving 8 bases unmatched. The CDR3 spans 17 residues. The germline CDR1 and CDR2 sequences are LNHDA and SQIVND (reference sequence). The CDR3 loop is CASSIDLAGTFADTQYF. CDR3 nucleotide sequence: TGTGCCAGTAGTATAGATCTAGCGGGGACCTTCGCAGATACGCAGTATTTT.

This chain connects TRBV19 to TRBJ1-5, with 11 bases lining up with TRBD1. Germline CDR1 is LNHDA and CDR2 is SQIVND (reference sequence). The CDR3 totals 15 residues. Germline trimming cut 2 bases from V and 4 bases from J; bases unmatched to any gene: 1. CDR3 residues: CASSIRDRGNQPQHF. CDR3 nucleotide sequence: TGTGCCAGTAGTATAAGGGACAGGGGGAATCAGCCCCAGCATTTT.

This clone has just a few counts. The chain combines TRBV21-1 with TRBJ1-4; TRBD1 is the table's D call, not checked against the DNA. TRBV21-1 is a listed pseudogene. This CDR3 region has 14 residues. The CDR3 here is CASSVQGLSGKLFF. The CDR3 nucleotides are TGTGCCAGCAGCGTACAGGGATTGTCTGGAAAACTGTTTTTT.

Only a few counts were recorded for this clone. The J gene is TRBJ1-1, the V gene TRBV2; tentatively, D is TRBD1 (6 bases). This CDR3 comprises 12 residues. Germline lookup yields CDR1 SNHLY and CDR2 FYNNEI. The V end lost 8 bases, the J end lost 2 bases, and 9 bases lay between the germline ends. The CDR3 here is CASQTGNTEAFF. In DNA, the CDR3 is TGTGCCAGCCAGACAGGAAACACTGAAGCTTTCTTT.

The V and J genes are TRBV7-9 and TRBJ1-2; D perhaps matches TRBD1 (5 bases). The V gene lost 4 bases and the J gene lost 8 bases, with 8 bases spanning the gap. Germline CDR1 reads SEHNR; CDR2 reads FQNEAQ (reference sequence). The CDR3 covers 11 residues. The CDR3 DNA reads TGTGCCAGCAGCTCTCAGGGCGGCTACACCTTC. Translating gives CASSSQGGYTF.

The J gene is TRBJ1-4, the V gene TRBV5-4; the match to TRBD1 covers 9 bases. This CDR3 contains 14 residues. The V gene end was trimmed by 4 bases and the J gene end by 6 bases; junction bases not matched to a gene: 4. Germline lookup yields CDR1 SGHNT and CDR2 YYREEE (reference sequence). The CDR3 is CASSAGTGYEKLFF. The CDR3 nucleotides are TGTGCCAGCAGCGCCGGGACAGGGTATGAAAAACTGTTTTTT.

The rearrangement joins TRBV7-9 to TRBJ2-1, with TRBD2 as a possible D gene (5 bases). Germline CDR1 is SEHNR and CDR2 is FQNEAQ (reference sequence). This CDR3 contains 17 residues. V lost 5 bases to trimming and J lost 0 bases, with 17 bases between them. CDR3 nucleotides: TGTGCCAGCAGCCCAAGCGGTGGGTCCCTCTCCTACAATGAGCAGTTCTTC. It yields the protein CASSPSGGSLSYNEQFF.

The chain combines TRBV6-5 with TRBJ2-1; D call uncertain. V was pared by 2 bases and J by 0 bases, with 8 bases between. Germline CDR1 and CDR2: MNHEY and SVGAGI. CDR3 length: 15 residues. This CDR3 reads CASSYQSSSYNEQFF. The CDR3 DNA follows: TGTGCCAGCAGTTACCAGTCTAGCTCCTACAATGAGCAGTTCTTC.

The V gene is TRBV10-3, the J gene TRBJ1-5, with D unclear. CDR1 ENHRY and CDR2 SYGVKD come from the germline V gene. V lost 3 bases and J 6 bases, leaving 12 bases between the germline ends. This CDR3 is built from 14 residues. CDR3 amino acids: CAISEGRVGQPQHF. CDR3 nucleotides: TGTGCCATCAGTGAAGGCCGGGTGGGTCAGCCCCAGCATTTT.

The chain employs TRBV19 and TRBJ1-2; a possible D gene is TRBD1 (6 bases). V shed 1 base and J shed 3 bases, with 9 bases lying between them. CDR1 is LNHDA, CDR2 SQIVND, per germline (reference sequence). This CDR3 contains 14 residues. The CDR3 here is CASSIAGADYGYTF. DNA of the CDR3: TGTGCCAGTAGTATAGCAGGGGCGGACTATGGCTACACCTTC.

The chain uses TRBV9 and TRBJ2-1, with a tentative D call TRBD2 (6 bases). The germline V and J ends were trimmed by 6 bases and 6 bases, with 16 bases remaining between them. Germline assignment: CDR1 SGDLS and CDR2 YYNGEE. The length of the CDR3 is 14 residues. CDR3 sequence reads: CASTSEGSGNEQFF. The CDR3 DNA reads as TGTGCCAGCACTTCGGAGGGATCTGGCAATGAGCAGTTCTTC.

The V call is TRBV5-6, the J call TRBJ2-1; D is undetermined. V was trimmed by 1 base and J by 16 bases, leaving 21 bases between them. The CDR3 contains 14 residues. Looked up from germline, CDR1 is SGHDT and CDR2 is YYEEEE. The CDR3 sequence is CASSLNPTHPRIFF. Written as DNA, the CDR3 is TGTGCCAGCAGCTTGAACCCTACACACCCTAGGATCTTCTTC.

The chain links TRBV9 to TRBJ1-1, with a weak D call TRBD1 (5 bases). Deletions cut 0 bases from V and 1 base from J, with 7 bases between. Germline CDR1 SGDLS, CDR2 YYNGEE. This CDR3 is built from 14 residues. The CDR3 DNA sequence: TGTGCCAGCAGCGTAGCTGGACAGAACACTGAAGCTTTCTTT. Its translation: CASSVAGQNTEAFF.

V gene TRBV7-9 combines with J gene TRBJ2-3, with 12 bases fitting TRBD2. The CDR3 length is 17 residues. The V segment lost 3 bases and the J segment 1 base; nucleotides outside the gene matches: 5. The germline gives CDR1 SEHNR, CDR2 FQNEAQ (reference sequence). CDR3 in amino acids: CASSLPTSGGGTDTQYF. As DNA, the CDR3 is TGTGCCAGCAGCTTGCCGACTAGCGGGGGAGGCACAGATACGCAGTATTTT.